The 14 T cell receptor beta chains given below trace back to one sample, sequenced in a study of blood T cell repertoires in COVID-19. Produced via immunoSEQ multiplex PCR; TCRdb's table is partial and in-frame only. The repertoire includes a few hundred thousand clones, nearly 85% of them detected once, and less than 10% sits in the top ten. The sample taken for sequencing was peripheral blood. These receptors were obtained from a human donor in a cohort sampled during active COVID-19.

This rearrangement joins TRBV5-5 to TRBJ2-6; D gene unclear. V dropped 3 bases and J dropped 4 bases, with 8 bases sitting between them. The V gene's germline CDR1 is SGHKS and CDR2 YYEKEE (reference sequence). The CDR3 is made up of 14 amino acids. The CDR3 sequence is CASSSMTGANVLTF. CDR3 nucleotides: TGTGCCAGCAGCTCCATGACAGGGGCCAACGTCCTGACTTTC.

The chain recombines TRBV4-3 with TRBJ1-6, with 9 positions matching TRBD1. The germline CDR1 and CDR2 sequences are LGHNA and YSLEER. CDR3 size: 18 residues. J was trimmed by 3 bases and V by 6 bases; bases with no gene match: 12. The CDR3 DNA reads TGCGCCAGCAGTCAACTATTACAGGGGGCTGACTATAATTCACCCCTCCACTTT. Amino acids: CASSQLLQGADYNSPLHF.

This clone was seen a single time. CDR3 in DNA: TGTGCTAGTGGTTTGACAGGGGACGATCAGCCCCAGCATTTT. Translation gives CASGLTGDDQPQHF. This chain links TRBV12-5 with TRBJ1-5, with 7 bases identical to TRBD1. Losses at the gene ends were 2 bases for V and 5 bases for J; bases not matched to a gene: 3. CDR1 LGHNT and CDR2 FRNRAP come from the germline V gene. The CDR3 covers 14 residues.

The rearrangement links TRBV5-4 to TRBJ2-5; TRBD1 matches 10 bases. Unmatched junction bases numbered 14, after V lost 4 bases and J lost 5 bases. The CDR3 has 17 amino acids. From germline, CDR1 is SGHNT and CDR2 YYREEE (reference sequence). The CDR3 here is CASSPRGTGAPVETQYF. CDR3 nucleotides: TGTGCCAGCAGCCCTAGAGGGACAGGGGCTCCCGTTGAGACCCAGTACTTC.

V and J are TRBV7-2 and TRBJ2-4, with 7 bases matching TRBD2. The V and J ends lost 8 bases and 1 base, in that order; junction bases with no gene match: 11. Germline CDR1 is SGHTA and CDR2 is FQGNSA. This CDR3 region has 16 residues. Here the CDR3 reads CASALRENLAKNIQYF. As DNA, the CDR3 is TGTGCCAGCGCCTTGCGGGAGAACCTGGCCAAAAACATTCAGTACTTC.

The chain combines TRBV4-3 with TRBJ1-2; TRBD1 matches at 9 bases. CDR3 length equals 16 residues. Trimming at V came to 3 bases and at J to 2 bases, leaving 7 bases not matched to a gene. In germline, CDR1 is LGHNA, CDR2 YSLEER. The CDR3 reads CASSHTGTGRNYGYTF. In nucleotides, the CDR3 is TGCGCCAGCAGCCACACCGGGACAGGGCGAAACTATGGCTACACCTTC.

This clone has more than one count but fewer than ten. The CDR3 coding sequence is TGTGCCATCAGGACAGGGAGAATGAACACTGAAGCTTTCTTT. It encodes CAIRTGRMNTEAFF. The V and J genes are TRBV6-5 and TRBJ1-1; 8 positions agree with TRBD1. This CDR3 spans 14 amino acids. V was pared by 10 bases and J by 0 bases, with 7 bases of the junction left unmatched. In germline, CDR1 is MNHEY, CDR2 SVGAGI.

The V gene is TRBV18, the J gene TRBJ1-5; the match to TRBD1 covers 9 bases. The germline gives CDR1 KGHSH, CDR2 LQKENI. The V gene end was trimmed by 3 bases and the J gene end by 1 base; junction bases not matched to a gene: 4. The CDR3 has 16 residues. CDR3 DNA: TGTGCCAGCTCACCTGGACAGGGGATGAGCAATCAGCCCCAGCATTTT. Protein: CASSPGQGMSNQPQHF.

The chain is built from TRBV2 and TRBJ2-1, with a possible D match to TRBD2 (6 bases). This CDR3 is 16 amino acids long. Germline V gives CDR1 SNHLY, CDR2 FYNNEI. Trimming stripped 7 bases from V and 2 bases from J, with 18 bases between. The CDR3 region is CASMGGQSAAYNEQFF. The CDR3 region has the DNA TGTGCCAGCATGGGAGGACAAAGCGCGGCCTACAATGAGCAGTTCTTC.

The table lists this clone with a few counts. The J gene is TRBJ1-6, the V gene TRBV6-5, with D unresolved. The length of the CDR3 is 14 residues. Trimming took off 6 bases at V and 0 bases at J, with 6 bases between the two ends. Germline V gene lookup returns CDR1 MNHEY and CDR2 SVGAGI. In DNA form, the CDR3 reads TGTGCCAGCAGAGCGAGCTCCTATAATTCACCCCTCCACTTT. Encoded protein: CASRASSYNSPLHF.

The rearrangement uses TRBV9 and TRBJ2-2; D may be TRBD1 (5 bases). CDR3 length: 15 amino acids. The V end lost 1 base, the J end lost 2 bases, and 9 bases lay between the germline ends. Germline V gene data show CDR1 as SGDLS and CDR2 as YYNGEE. CDR3 bases: TGTGCCAGCAGCGTATCAGGGTCCAACACCGGGGAGCTGTTTTTT. It specifies CASSVSGSNTGELFF.

The genes are TRBV7-2 and TRBJ2-1; 9 bases agree with TRBD2. The V gene end was trimmed by 5 bases and the J gene end by 7 bases; junction bases not matched to a gene: 12. Germline CDR1 reads SGHTA; CDR2 reads FQGNSA. CDR3 size: 16 residues. This CDR3 reads CASSPRGTSMGNEQFF. CDR3 sequence (DNA): TGTGCCAGCAGCCCCCGGGGGACTAGCATGGGGAATGAGCAGTTCTTC.

This clone was counted a single time. V is TRBV28 and J is TRBJ2-3; D is perhaps TRBD1 (5 bases). V was clipped by 4 bases and J by 3 bases, with 14 bases between them. The CDR3 extends over 15 amino acids. From germline, CDR1 is MDHEN and CDR2 SYDVKM. CDR3: CASSSGRDRTDTQYF. The CDR3 nucleotides read TGTGCCAGCAGTTCAGGTCGAGACAGAACAGATACGCAGTATTTT.

The V gene is TRBV5-6, the J gene TRBJ1-3, with no clear D. CDR3 size: 16 residues. Per the germline V gene, CDR1 is SGHDT and CDR2 is YYEEEE. V gave up 0 bases and J gave up 0 bases, with 10 bases separating them. For the CDR3, the DNA is TGTGCCAGCAGCTTGGGGGCTTACAGCTCTGGAAACACCATATATTTT. Translating gives CASSLGAYSSGNTIYF.